Shown below are 21 T cell receptor beta chains from a single sample sequenced in a study of cytomegalovirus exposure and HLA in healthy donors (dated by TCRdb to 2015 to 2018). Receptor amplification or capture employed the immunoSEQ multiplex PCR assay. For the multiplex PCR, a mixture combining 60 forward primers for TCR Vbeta segments and 13 reverse primers for TCR Jbeta segments was used. Not all clones reach the TCRdb copy of this immuneACCESS table, which keeps in-frame sequences only. Checked studies attribute under half of the gap to unresolved V genes and leave the rest unexplained. The sample table lists about 140,000 clones, just under 85% of them with a count of one. The top ten hold about 1.5% of the sample. Specimen: PBMCs. Receptors were obtained from a man aged 25-40 years in good health and CMV-seropositive.

This clone has just one count. The rearrangement links TRBV18 to TRBJ1-1, with 8 positions matching TRBD1. The V and J ends lost 5 bases and 1 base, in that order; junction bases with no gene match: 3. The CDR3 totals 14 residues. Germline CDR1 reads KGHSH; CDR2 reads LQKENI. The CDR3 bases are TGTGCCAGCTCAGCCAGGGGGCAGAACACTGAAGCTTTCTTT. Translation gives CASSARGQNTEAFF. Based on the CDR3 plus reference TRBV18 and TRBJ1-1, the full variable domain is NAGVMQNPRHLVRRRGQEARLRCSPMKGHSHVYWYRQLPEEGLKFMVYLQKENIIDESGMPKERFSAEFPKEGPSILRIQQVVRGDSAAYFCASSARGQNTEAFFGQGTRLTVV.

CDR3 protein: CASRLGLSTDTQYF. Written as DNA, the CDR3 is TGTGCCAGCAGACTAGGGCTCAGCACAGATACGCAGTATTTT. The J gene is TRBJ2-3, the V gene TRBV6-5; D might be TRBD2 (5 bases). Per germline, CDR1 MNHEY and CDR2 SVGAGI. The CDR3 consists of 14 residues. Trimming left V 6 bases short and J 0 bases short, with 10 bases between.

The gene calls are TRBV6-5 and TRBJ2-5; 10 bases line up with TRBD2. V was pared by 10 bases and J by 4 bases, with 3 bases of the junction left unmatched. In germline, CDR1 is MNHEY, CDR2 SVGAGI. CDR3 length: 12 residues. The CDR3 region is CATLAGGETQYF. CDR3 nucleotide sequence: TGTGCCACCTTAGCGGGAGGAGAGACCCAGTACTTC.

The chain employs TRBV9 and TRBJ2-7, with D tentatively TRBD1 (6 bases). Germline CDR1 reads SGDLS; CDR2 reads YYNGEE. V shed 0 bases and J shed 7 bases, with 14 bases lying between them. CDR3 length equals 14 residues. For the CDR3, the DNA is TGTGCCAGCAGCGTAGGGCAGGGGATAGGAGAGCAGTACTTC. This translates into CASSVGQGIGEQYF.

This chain joins TRBV14 and TRBJ2-2; D not certain. The germline V gene has CDR1 SGHDN and CDR2 FVKESK. V was trimmed by 1 base and J by 5 bases, leaving 5 bases between them. The CDR3 loop spans 13 amino acids. The CDR3: CASSQVLTGELFF. CDR3 nucleotide sequence: TGTGCCAGCAGCCAAGTTTTAACCGGGGAGCTGTTTTTT.

This chain joins TRBV5-4 and TRBJ2-7; 13 positions agree with TRBD2. V lost 5 bases and J lost 3; bases outside the gene matches: 5. Germline CDR1 and CDR2: SGHNT and YYREEE (reference sequence). The CDR3 runs 15 residues. CDR3 in DNA: TGTGCCAGCAGGTCCGGGACTAGCGGGAACTACGAGCAGTACTTC. Protein sequence: CASRSGTSGNYEQYF.

The DNA for the CDR3 is TGTGCCAGCAGCCAACCGCGACTAGCGGGATTCGGAAGGCTTCCCGTACCAAGAGAAACCCAGTACTTC. Translating gives CASSQPRLAGFGRLPVPRETQYF. This chain joins TRBV4-2 and TRBJ2-5; 11 bases match TRBD2. The CDR3 is made up of 23 amino acids. J gave up 8 bases and V 2 bases, and 31 bases lay outside the gene matches. The germline CDR1 and CDR2 sequences are LGHNA and YNFKEQ.

This clone was counted a single time. In DNA, the CDR3 is TGTGCCAGCAGCCCTACTAGCGGGGTCCTCCAAGAGACCCAGTACTTC. Its translation: CASSPTSGVLQETQYF. The rearrangement uses TRBV5-6 and TRBJ2-5; 10 bases are a match to TRBD2. The CDR3 has 16 residues. The J segment lost 1 base and the V segment lost 4 bases, leaving 7 bases of the junction unmatched. The V gene's germline CDR1 is SGHDT and CDR2 YYEEEE. Variable domain in full (rest from reference TRBV5-6 and TRBJ2-5): DAGVTQSPTHLIKTRGQQVTLRCSPKSGHDTVSWYQQALGQGPQFIFQYYEEEERQRGNFPDRFSGHQFPNYSSELNVNALLLGDSALYLCASSPTSGVLQETQYFGPGTRLLVL.

The chain combines TRBV28 with TRBJ2-7; maybe TRBD2 (6 bases). The CDR3 totals 13 residues. Trimming pared 5 bases from V and 5 bases from J, leaving 13 bases between. Germline CDR1 is MDHEN and CDR2 is SYDVKM. The CDR3 DNA follows: TGTGCCAGCAGTGGGGGGTTCGACCACGAGCAGTACTTC. Amino acids: CASSGGFDHEQYF.

This chain links TRBV5-4 with TRBJ2-3, with 7 bases identical to TRBD1. Germline V gene lookup returns CDR1 SGHNT and CDR2 YYREEE (reference sequence). The CDR3 runs 14 residues. Trimming removed 4 bases from V and 9 bases from J; junction bases left unmatched: 11. Here the CDR3 DNA reads TGTGCCAGCAGCACAGGGGCCCCCGAGAACACGCAGTATTTT. Protein: CASSTGAPENTQYF.

This clone was counted once. This chain links TRBV2 with TRBJ2-3, with 7 bases lining up with TRBD1. Germline assignment: CDR1 SNHLY and CDR2 FYNNEI. The CDR3 sequence is 15 residues long. V was clipped by 1 base and J by 2 bases; unmatched bases: 3. The CDR3 reads CASSEEGQSTDTQYF. CDR3 DNA: TGTGCCAGCAGTGAAGAGGGACAGTCCACAGATACGCAGTATTTT. Supplemented by reference TRBV2 and TRBJ2-3, the full variable domain reads EPEVTQTPSHQVTQMGQEVILRCVPISNHLYFYWYRQILGQKVEFLVSFYNNEISEKSEIFDDQFSVERPDGSNFTLKIRSTKLEDSAMYFCASSEEGQSTDTQYFGPGTRLTVL.

This sequence joins TRBV28 and TRBJ1-5; D gene uncertain. The CDR3 consists of 12 residues. CDR1 is MDHEN, CDR2 SYDVKM, per germline. With 6 bases removed from V and 8 bases from J, the gap between germline ends came to 11 bases. The CDR3 nucleotides are TGTGCCAGCAGGAAGGGCGGGGAGCCCCAGCATTTT. Translation gives CASRKGGEPQHF.

The chain uses TRBV11-3 and TRBJ1-1; 8 bases line up with TRBD1. V was pared by 2 bases and J by 5 bases, with 4 bases of the junction left unmatched. The CDR3 spans 14 residues. Germline V gives CDR1 SGHNT, CDR2 YENEEA. This CDR3 is CASSLPTGGTEAFF. Written as DNA, the CDR3 is TGTGCCAGCAGCTTACCAACAGGGGGAACTGAAGCTTTCTTT.

This sequence joins TRBV18 and TRBJ2-5; 9 bases align to TRBD1. Per the germline V gene, CDR1 is KGHSH and CDR2 is LQKENI. V was clipped by 3 bases and J by 7 bases; unmatched bases: 9. The CDR3 contains 15 residues. The CDR3 spells CASSPRQGGEGTQYF. The CDR3 DNA sequence: TGTGCCAGCTCACCCCGACAGGGGGGGGAAGGGACCCAGTACTTC.

The chain is built from TRBV30 and TRBJ1-5, with D perhaps matching TRBD1 (5 bases). This CDR3 contains 15 residues. Germline assignment: CDR1 GTSNPN and CDR2 SVGIG (reference sequence). Trimming took 1 base from V and 2 from J, leaving 12 bases between them. For the CDR3, the DNA is TGTGCCTGGAGTGGAACAGGCTCGCGCAATCAGCCCCAGCATTTT. Translated, it gives CAWSGTGSRNQPQHF.

The CDR3 region has the DNA TGTGCCTGGAGTAGGCGGCAGGGGAGAAATGAAAAACTGTTTTTT. As protein: CAWSRRQGRNEKLFF. The gene calls are TRBV30 and TRBJ1-4, with D perhaps matching TRBD1 (6 bases). The germline V gene encodes CDR1 GTSNPN and CDR2 SVGIG (reference sequence). The CDR3 totals 15 residues. Trimming removed 2 bases from V and 5 bases from J, with 15 bases in between.

This sequence joins TRBV5-4 and TRBJ2-7; TRBD2 matches 8 bases. Germline-derived CDR1 and CDR2 are SGHNT and YYREEE (reference sequence). This CDR3 is 16 amino acids long. V was pared by 4 bases and J by 6 bases, with 15 bases of the junction left unmatched. In DNA form, the CDR3 reads TGTGCCAGCAGCCCGGATCCGGGACTAGGAAAGGTCGAGCAGTACTTC. Translation: CASSPDPGLGKVEQYF.

Worth noting for this clone: A read error may account for a junction end that differs from germline. V gene TRBV7-9 combines with J gene TRBJ2-7, with D perhaps TRBD2 (5 bases). From germline, CDR1 is SEHNR and CDR2 FQNEAQ (reference sequence). CDR3 size: 12 residues. The chain's CDR3 is CSSSQSGLMQYF. In DNA, the CDR3 is TGTTCCAGCAGCCAATCCGGACTTATGCAGTACTTC.

The CDR3 region is CASSTTGMNTEAFF. CDR3 in DNA: TGTGCCAGCAGCACCACGGGGATGAACACTGAAGCTTTCTTT. V and J are TRBV6-5 and TRBJ1-1; D uncertain. This CDR3 has 14 amino acids. Trimming shortened V by 6 bases and J by 0 bases, and 11 bases separated the two germline ends. CDR1 MNHEY and CDR2 SVGAGI come from the germline V gene.

This clone was seen only once. This rearrangement joins TRBV2 to TRBJ2-7; D remains unclear. The CDR3 runs 12 residues. The germline V and J ends were trimmed by 6 bases and 4 bases, with 10 bases remaining between them. Looked up from germline, CDR1 is SNHLY and CDR2 is FYNNEI. The CDR3 here is CASSLLVYEQYF. Here the CDR3 DNA reads TGTGCCAGCAGCCTACTGGTTTACGAGCAGTACTTC.

The chain combines TRBV10-3 with TRBJ1-1, with no clear D. Germline V CDR1 and CDR2: ENHRY, SYGVKD. Trimming took 2 bases from V and 0 from J, leaving 4 bases between them. The CDR3 is 13 residues long. Here the CDR3 reads CAISEIMNTEAFF. The CDR3 bases are TGTGCCATCAGTGAGATCATGAACACTGAAGCTTTCTTT.